These T cell receptor beta chains were read from a single sample in a study of blood T cell repertoires in COVID-19. Sequenced by immunoSEQ multiplex PCR; TCRdb stores in-frame clones only, minus some. The table lists some 250,000 clones, roughly 91% of them singletons. The source material was PBMCs or T cells enriched from blood (not recorded which). The receptors here all came from a man aged 40-49 years who had recovered from COVID-19. Each CDR3 is given with its conserved first and last residue. Size tells how often a clone was seen (once, few, many) or the class of an expanded clone, and some rows leave it out.

v_gene | abundance | CDR3aa
TRBV2 | . | CASSEQGLSNQPQHF
TRBV7-6 | . | CASSLLGEKREGRVDEQYF
TRBV19 | . | CATSTGNQETQYF
TRBV5-4 | . | CASSLWGTGAGGYTF
TRBV18 | . | CASSPNRDNEKLFF
TRBV25-1 | . | CASSVFGGGSEKLFF
TRBV14 | once | CASSHYRDRGARPTF
TRBV6-5 | . | CASRQPGLGGYEQYF
TRBV7-3 | once | CASSSHGGANTDTQYF
TRBV14 | . | CASSQDFGGEQYF
TRBV7-9 | once | CASTSRQGGYGYTF
TRBV24-1 | . | CATSGGTSGTYNEQFF
TRBV7-2 | once | CASSAAPQQGNYGYTF
TRBV5-6 | . | CASSLAASGRAWDTQYF
TRBV7-3 | . | CASSLGWTSKETQYF
TRBV7-3 | . | CASSYIAGGPYNEQFF
TRBV3-1/TRBV3-2 | . | CASSRQGPYEQYF
TRBV10-3 | . | CAISVEPTQPQHF
TRBV7-2 | . | CASSLASGRVGEQYF
TRBV27 | . | CASSFEGLAINNEQFF
TRBV27 | . | CASSEVGGRNQPQHF
TRBV7-2 | . | CASSSSGSWADTQYF
TRBV18 | . | CASSPPEGRINEKLFF
TRBV20-1 | few | CSASSGTSGTDTQYF
TRBV18 | . | CASSPISGEPDTQYF
TRBV5-1 | . | CASSSDREGNEQFF
TRBV7-6 | once | CASSLALLGTSGREQFF
TRBV27 | . | CASKAQGSPYEQYF
TRBV18 | once | CASSPQGGTEAFF
TRBV13 | . | CASSPSDRVRPDEQFF
TRBV11-2 | . | CASSLAGEGRLGKNIQYF
TRBV2 | . | CASSEVDTKGNTIYF
TRBV12-3/TRBV12-4 | . | CASRKGLAVKFF
TRBV7-9 | . | CATNRPSGRVGTDTQYF
TRBV5-4 | many | CASSLASVLGGYTF
TRBV4-3 | . | CASSQEVSGYTDTQYF
TRBV5-3 | few | CARSPTPDRGLYEQYF
TRBV3-1/TRBV3-2 | . | CASSQVPTGGFGYTF
TRBV28 | . | CASSLGSGDYGYTF
TRBV3-1/TRBV3-2 | once | CASSQGLGVGQPQHF
TRBV27 | . | CASSPLSGRLTGELFF
TRBV6-1 | once | CASSDDRVPGEQFF
TRBV7-3 | . | CASSRAGEGYNEQFF
TRBV18 | . | CASSRDEEPLHF
TRBV5-1 | once | CASSNRGAGGYTF
TRBV15 | once | CATSRDSPNTEAFF
TRBV5-3 | . | CARSLRRGQGFPRGLNTEAFF
TRBV5-1 | . | CASSPREGPTEAFF
TRBV5-1 | many | CASSPYSVGYEQFF
TRBV5-1 | . | CASSLIGRDRGYGYTF
TRBV6-1 | . | CASSEERQLSNEKLFF
TRBV7-3 | . | CASSGYPGQPQYF
TRBV5-1 | . | CASSPQWGYTF
TRBV11-3 | once | CASSLGGPTGPYEQYF
TRBV5-1 | . | CASSFADGVGNTIYF
TRBV5-6 | . | CASSLRLAGGKQFF
TRBV5-1 | . | CASSSTGGAGEKLFF
TRBV2 | . | CASNDRASGNTIYF
TRBV11-2 | . | CASLGSGLATNEQFF
TRBV30 | . | CAWSVLQASGNTIYF